Below, 11 T cell receptor beta chains from the same sample are listed, as sequenced in a study of human T cells and chemical hapten exposure. Described time point: patch test 1, 2 weeks after DPC sensitization. Treatment noted: therapeutic diphenylcyclopropenone sensitization with weekly scalp DPC. One entry per CDR3 protein, called by TCRdb with MiXCR from the RACE reads. The sample has 300,000 to 450,000 distinct CDR3 sequences, roughly 4.8% seen once. Sample: whole blood, taken in connection with sensitization to the hapten diphenylcyclopropenone (DPC). These receptors originate from a woman between 45 and 60 years old with alopecia areata. Some clones in this sample may be carry-over from other donors' samples.

This clonotype was counted many times. The chain combines TRBV28 with TRBJ2-7; 11 bases match TRBD2. Looked up from germline, CDR1 is MDHEN and CDR2 is SYDVKM. The CDR3 consists of 16 residues. With V trimmed by 4 bases and J by 5 bases, 10 bases remained unmatched. CDR3 sequence reads: CASSSLTSGKVHEQYF. In DNA, the CDR3 is TGTGCCAGCAGTTCCTTGACTAGCGGGAAGGTCCACGAGCAGTACTTC.

The chain recombines TRBV19 with TRBJ1-2; D not resolved. Per the germline V gene, CDR1 is LNHDA and CDR2 is SQIVND (reference sequence). The CDR3 runs 12 residues. Trimming pared 1 base from V and 6 bases from J, leaving 6 bases between. In nucleotides, the CDR3 is TGTGCCAGTAGTATAGCCGAGAATGGCTACACCTTC. This translates into CASSIAENGYTF. Using reference TRBV19 and TRBJ1-2 for the parts outside the CDR3, the full variable domain is DGGITQSPKYLFRKEGQNVTLSCEQNLNHDAMYWYRQDPGQGLRLIYYSQIVNDFQKGDIAEGYSVSREKKESFPLTVTSAQKNPTAFYLCASSIAENGYTFGSGTRLTVV.

In its sample, this clonotype was seen many times. This chain connects TRBV2 to TRBJ2-7; 14 bases match TRBD2. The CDR3 has 13 residues. CDR1 and CDR2 from the germline V gene are SNHLY and FYNNEI. V shed 11 bases and J 6 bases; nucleotides not matched to a gene: 6. The CDR3: CAGSGTSGGEQYF. CDR3 coding DNA: TGTGCCGGGTCGGGGACTAGCGGGGGCGAGCAGTACTTC.

The table lists this clonotype with many counts. The chain joins TRBV9 to TRBJ2-6; D possibly corresponds to TRBD1 (5 bases). Trimming pared 4 bases from V and 0 bases from J, leaving 11 bases between. Germline CDR1 and CDR2: SGDLS and YYNGEE. CDR3 size: 16 residues. The CDR3 spells CASSIDSNSGANVLTF. CDR3 nucleotide sequence: TGTGCCAGCAGCATAGACAGCAACTCTGGGGCCAACGTCCTGACTTTC.

There are many counts of this clonotype. The rearrangement joins TRBV6-6 to TRBJ2-6, with D hard to call. CDR3 size: 17 residues. Germline V lookup: CDR1 MNHNY, CDR2 SVGAGI (reference sequence). V was shortened by 5 bases and J by 0 bases, with 14 bases between the two germline ends. For the CDR3, the DNA is TGTGCCAGCAGTACAAACGCAGAGAGCTCTGGGGCCAACGTCCTGACTTTC. Translation: CASSTNAESSGANVLTF.

This clonotype was found many times. The CDR3 region has the DNA TGTGCCAGCAGTTACTCGAGAAGGGCTCGGACAGACGACAATGAGCAGTTCTTC. As protein: CASSYSRRARTDDNEQFF. V is TRBV6-6 and J is TRBJ2-1; D perhaps matches TRBD1 (6 bases). The CDR3 loop spans 18 amino acids. The germline V gene has CDR1 MNHNY and CDR2 SVGAGI (reference sequence). Deletions cut 0 bases from V and 5 bases from J, with 20 bases between.

This clonotype was observed many times. This chain connects TRBV20-1 to TRBJ1-1; a possible D gene is TRBD1 (5 bases). The CDR3 contains 14 residues. The germline V gene has CDR1 DFQATT and CDR2 SNEGSKA (reference sequence). Deletions cut 3 bases from V and 6 bases from J, with 17 bases between. CDR3 sequence reads: CSARGRDGGSEAFF. As DNA, the CDR3 is TGCAGTGCTAGGGGGAGGGACGGAGGTTCTGAAGCTTTCTTT.

There are many counts of this clonotype. The rearrangement links TRBV5-1 to TRBJ2-1; the match to TRBD2 covers 8 bases. Germline assignment: CDR1 SGHRS and CDR2 YFSETQ. The V and J ends lost 0 bases and 4 bases, in that order; junction bases with no gene match: 6. CDR3 length: 16 residues. The chain's CDR3 is CASSLASGGRYNEQFF. The CDR3 region has the DNA TGCGCCAGCAGCTTGGCTTCGGGGGGGCGATACAATGAGCAGTTCTTC.

This clonotype was seen only a few times. The chain couples TRBV6-2 or TRBV6-3 to TRBJ2-5; possibly TRBD2 for D (6 bases). The V end lost 8 bases, the J end lost 0 bases, and 16 bases lay between the germline ends. Germline V gene data show CDR1 as MNHEY and CDR2 as SVGEGT. The CDR3 length is 15 residues. This CDR3 is CASRTIRLDQETQYF. CDR3 DNA: TGTGCCAGCCGCACAATACGACTAGACCAAGAGACCCAGTACTTC.

Ten or more counts support this clonotype. The CDR3 coding sequence is TGTGCCAGCAGGAGGGGGAGACAGAGTAGCACAGATACGCAGTATTTT. Protein product: CASRRGRQSSTDTQYF. The chain joins TRBV2 to TRBJ2-3; tentatively, D is TRBD1 (6 bases). Germline V gives CDR1 SNHLY, CDR2 FYNNEI. The CDR3 consists of 16 residues. Trimming left V 6 bases short and J 0 bases short, with 16 bases between.

This clonotype was picked up many times. J is TRBJ2-3 and V is TRBV4-2; a weak D match, TRBD2 (5 bases). CDR3 length: 17 amino acids. Per the germline V gene, CDR1 is LGHNA and CDR2 is YNFKEQ. Between the trimmed V and J ends, which lost 0 bases and 1 base, there was a span of 14 bases. In nucleotides, the CDR3 is TGTGCCAGCAGCCAAGAACGGGGAGTAGTCGGCACAGATACGCAGTATTTT. Protein product: CASSQERGVVGTDTQYF.